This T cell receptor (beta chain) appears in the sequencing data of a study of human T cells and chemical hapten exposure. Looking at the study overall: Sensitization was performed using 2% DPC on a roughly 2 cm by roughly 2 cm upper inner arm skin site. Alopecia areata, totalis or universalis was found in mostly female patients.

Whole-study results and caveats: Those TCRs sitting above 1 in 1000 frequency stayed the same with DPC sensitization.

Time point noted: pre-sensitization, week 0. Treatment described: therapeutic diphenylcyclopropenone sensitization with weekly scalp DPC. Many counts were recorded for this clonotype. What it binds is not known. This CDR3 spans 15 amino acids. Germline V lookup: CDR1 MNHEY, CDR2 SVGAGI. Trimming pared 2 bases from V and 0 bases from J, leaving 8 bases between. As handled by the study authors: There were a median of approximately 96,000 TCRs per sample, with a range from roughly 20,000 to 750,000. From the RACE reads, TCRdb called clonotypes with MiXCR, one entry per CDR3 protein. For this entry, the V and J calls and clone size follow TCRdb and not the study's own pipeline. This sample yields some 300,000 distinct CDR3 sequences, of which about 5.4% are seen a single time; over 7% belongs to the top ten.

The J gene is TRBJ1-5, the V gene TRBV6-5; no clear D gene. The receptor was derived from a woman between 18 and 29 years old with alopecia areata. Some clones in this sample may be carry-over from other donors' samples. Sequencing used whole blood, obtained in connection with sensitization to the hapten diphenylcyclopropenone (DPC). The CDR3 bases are TGTGCCAGCAGTTACACAGCTTATAGCAATCAGCCCCAGCATTTT. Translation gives CASSYTAYSNQPQHF.